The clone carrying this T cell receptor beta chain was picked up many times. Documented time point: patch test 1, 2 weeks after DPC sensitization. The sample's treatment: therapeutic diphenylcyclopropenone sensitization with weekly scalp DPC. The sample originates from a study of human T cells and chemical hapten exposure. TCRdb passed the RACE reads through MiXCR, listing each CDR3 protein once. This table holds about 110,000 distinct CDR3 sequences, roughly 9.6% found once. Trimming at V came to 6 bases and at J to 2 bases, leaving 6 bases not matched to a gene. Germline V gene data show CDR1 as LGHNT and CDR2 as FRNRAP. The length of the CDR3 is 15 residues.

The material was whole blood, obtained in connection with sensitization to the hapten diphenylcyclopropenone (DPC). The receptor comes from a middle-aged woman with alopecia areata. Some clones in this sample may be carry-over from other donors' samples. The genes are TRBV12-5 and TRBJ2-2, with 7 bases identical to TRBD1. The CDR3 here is CASGMGQTNTGELFF. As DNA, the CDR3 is TGTGCTAGTGGCATGGGACAGACTAACACCGGGGAGCTGTTTTTT. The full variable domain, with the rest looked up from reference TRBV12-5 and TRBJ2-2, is DARVTQTPRHKVTEMGQEVTMRCQPILGHNTVFWYRQTMMQGLELLAYFRNRAPLDDSGMPKDRFSAEMPDATLATLKIQPSEPRDSAVYFCASGMGQTNTGELFFGEGSRLTVL.